This T cell receptor (beta chain) was sequenced for a study of cytomegalovirus exposure and HLA in healthy donors. Whole-study results and caveats: Researchers catalogued about 160 TCR beta chains as cytomegalovirus-associated. The classifier was said to identify cytomegalovirus status with high specificity and sensitivity. Rare sequences made up most TCRs, while some public TCRs were found in many donors.

About this clone itself: The antigen is unknown.

Separate from the roughly 700-subject first cohort was the approximately 130-subject validation cohort, to which the donors belonged. Assay: immunoSEQ multiplex PCR; the TCRdb copy retains only in-frame clones and omits some. The table lists roughly 79,000 clones, approximately 93% of them singletons. The germline V gene encodes CDR1 LNHDA and CDR2 SQIVND (reference sequence). CDR3 length: 13 residues. With 9 bases removed from V and 3 bases from J, the gap between germline ends came to 11 bases. The sequence came from a man aged 18 to 30 in good health and CMV-seronegative. The rearrangement joins TRBV19 to TRBJ1-4, with D maybe TRBD1 (5 bases). Material for sequencing was PBMCs. CDR3 loop: CASSAGANEKLFF. Written as DNA, the CDR3 is TGTGCCAGCTCTGCGGGGGCTAATGAAAAACTGTTTTTT.